The 23 T cell receptor beta chains in this list originate from one sample, sequenced in a study of cytomegalovirus exposure and HLA in healthy donors. Researchers ran the PCR with 60 Vbeta and 13 Jbeta primers. The table came from immunoSEQ multiplex PCR; TCRdb's copy has only in-frame clones and leaves some out. In the table there are some 170,000 clones, just over 70% of which are singletons. What was sequenced was PBMCs. These receptors were taken from a human donor in good health.

This clone was counted a few times. V usage is TRBV7-2 and J usage is TRBJ2-2; D gene unclear. The V end lost 4 bases, the J end lost 1 base, and 7 bases lay between the germline ends. CDR3 size: 14 residues. Germline-derived CDR1 and CDR2 are SGHTA and FQGNSA. CDR3 DNA: TGTGCCAGCAGCTCAACACGGAACACCGGGGAGCTGTTTTTT. Translation: CASSSTRNTGELFF.

The V call is TRBV29-1, the J call TRBJ1-1, with 7 nucleotides matching TRBD1. Germline trimming cut 8 bases from V and 0 bases from J; bases unmatched to any gene: 6. The CDR3 has 13 residues. Germline V gene data show CDR1 as SQVTM and CDR2 as ANQGSEA. The CDR3 coding sequence is TGCAGCTCACAGGGGCAGATGAACACTGAAGCTTTCTTT. Its translation is CSSQGQMNTEAFF.

This clone was observed once. This chain joins TRBV30 and TRBJ1-1; D is ambiguous. Looked up from germline, CDR1 is GTSNPN and CDR2 is SVGIG (reference sequence). Trimming stripped 0 bases from V and 2 bases from J, with 13 bases between. The CDR3 runs 15 residues. DNA for the CDR3: TGTGCCTGGAGTGTTCCTGGCCAACAAAACACTGAAGCTTTCTTT. This encodes CAWSVPGQQNTEAFF.

The chain combines TRBV6-4 with TRBJ2-1, with 7 bases matching TRBD1. The CDR3 totals 16 residues. Germline loops: CDR1 MRHNA, CDR2 SNTAGT. Germline trimming cut 0 bases from V and 5 bases from J; bases unmatched to any gene: 7. CDR3 sequence (DNA): TGTGCCAGCAGTGACTCGTTTAGGACAGGACACAATGAGCAGTTCTTC. Translated, it gives CASSDSFRTGHNEQFF.

The rearrangement uses TRBV6-4 and TRBJ2-5; 11 nucleotides align to TRBD2. Per germline, CDR1 MRHNA and CDR2 SNTAGT. With 6 bases clipped from V and 0 bases from J, the junction kept 6 bases outside the gene matches. The CDR3 sequence is 16 residues long. CDR3 nucleotides: TGTGCCAGCAGGGTTGGGACTAGCGGTTACCAAGAGACCCAGTACTTC. It encodes CASRVGTSGYQETQYF.

The genes are TRBV7-9 and TRBJ2-7, with D uncertain. Trimming stripped 6 bases from V and 1 base from J, with 10 bases between. This CDR3 is built from 13 residues. CDR1 is SEHNR, CDR2 FQNEAQ, per germline (reference sequence). In DNA, the CDR3 is TGTGCCAGCAGTTTACGGGTTTCCTACGAGCAGTACTTC. Translating it yields CASSLRVSYEQYF.

This chain connects TRBV7-9 to TRBJ2-5; 7 nucleotides align to TRBD1. CDR3 length: 14 amino acids. V lost 5 bases and J lost 10; bases outside the gene matches: 13. Germline CDR1 SEHNR, CDR2 FQNEAQ (reference sequence). The CDR3 DNA is TGTGCCAGCAGCGCCGAACAGGGGCCTCTTATCCAGTACTTC. Encoded protein: CASSAEQGPLIQYF.

This sequence joins TRBV5-4 and TRBJ2-5, with D hard to call. The V gene's germline CDR1 is SGHNT and CDR2 YYREEE (reference sequence). The CDR3 has 14 amino acids. The V and J ends lost 0 bases and 2 bases respectively, with 8 bases between them. The CDR3 here is CASSLGEIQETQYF. Here the CDR3 DNA reads TGTGCCAGCAGCTTGGGCGAGATACAAGAGACCCAGTACTTC. The whole variable domain, remainder taken from reference TRBV5-4 and TRBJ2-5, is ETGVTQSPTHLIKTRGQQVTLRCSSQSGHNTVSWYQQALGQGPQFIFQYYREEENGRGNFPPRFSGLQFPNYSSELNVNALELDDSALYLCASSLGEIQETQYFGPGTRLLVL.

The chain employs TRBV5-5 and TRBJ1-1, with D unclear. CDR1 and CDR2 from the germline V gene are SGHKS and YYEKEE (reference sequence). The CDR3 has 13 amino acids. Trimming stripped 2 bases from V and 4 bases from J, with 9 bases between. The CDR3 DNA reads as TGTGCCAGCAGCTTATACAGTTCCACTGAAGCTTTCTTT. This codes for CASSLYSSTEAFF.

The table lists this clone with a few counts. This chain links TRBV4-1 with TRBJ1-1, with D possibly matching TRBD1 (5 bases). Germline CDR1 MGHRA, CDR2 YSYEKL. Trimming took 0 bases from V and 4 from J, leaving 12 bases between them. The CDR3 covers 15 residues. Here the CDR3 reads CASSQDPGVGTEAFF. The DNA of the CDR3 is TGCGCCAGCAGCCAAGATCCGGGGGTCGGCACTGAAGCTTTCTTT.

The chain has TRBV11-2 and TRBJ1-1; D is undetermined. This CDR3 spans 12 amino acids. Per the germline V gene, CDR1 is SGHAT and CDR2 is FQNNGV. The V end was cut by 4 bases, the J end by 10 bases, with 13 bases between. The CDR3 DNA reads as TGTGCCAGCAGCTCGACCGTCCGGGGAGCTTTCTTT. Its protein product is CASSSTVRGAFF.

This chain connects TRBV25-1 to TRBJ2-7, with 10 bases aligning to TRBD1. The CDR3 is 13 amino acids. The germline gives CDR1 MGHDK, CDR2 SYGVNS. Trimming cost V 7 bases and J 6 bases; bases outside gene matches: 6. The CDR3 coding sequence is TGTGCCAGCACCGACCGACAGGGGGCCGAGCAGTACTTC. Translated, it gives CASTDRQGAEQYF.

This clone came up a few times. The chain couples TRBV11-3 to TRBJ1-1; D may be TRBD1 (5 bases). The CDR3 sequence is 15 residues long. V was clipped by 2 bases and J by 1 base, with 11 bases between them. Per germline, CDR1 SGHNT and CDR2 YENEEA. CDR3 protein: CASSLSGISNTEAFF. CDR3 nucleotides: TGTGCCAGCAGCTTATCAGGGATTTCGAACACTGAAGCTTTCTTT.

The chain employs TRBV10-3 and TRBJ1-1; D is uncertain. The germline gives CDR1 ENHRY, CDR2 SYGVKD. With 2 bases removed from V and 8 bases from J, the gap between germline ends came to 12 bases. The length of the CDR3 is 13 residues. The CDR3 sequence is CAISEGEVMEAFF. In DNA, the CDR3 is TGTGCCATCAGTGAGGGTGAGGTCATGGAAGCTTTCTTT.

This chain joins TRBV6-5 and TRBJ1-4; D call uncertain. Germline V gene data show CDR1 as MNHEY and CDR2 as SVGAGI. This CDR3 is built from 13 residues. Trimming left V 6 bases short and J 8 bases short, with 13 bases between. CDR3 DNA sequence: TGTGCCAGCAGCCGTCAGCGGGAGGAAAAACTGTTTTTT. This codes for CASSRQREEKLFF.

Only a few counts were recorded for this clone. This chain links TRBV11-2 with TRBJ2-5; a weak D match, TRBD2 (6 bases). Trimming pared 1 base from V and 2 bases from J, leaving 8 bases between. The length of the CDR3 is 14 residues. Germline V CDR1 and CDR2: SGHAT, FQNNGV. In DNA form, the CDR3 reads TGTGCCAGCAGCTTAGTAGGAGGGCAAGAGACCCAGTACTTC. Its protein is CASSLVGGQETQYF.

The chain recombines TRBV19 with TRBJ1-1, with a tentative D call TRBD1 (5 bases). V lost 1 base and J 3 bases, leaving 9 bases between the germline ends. Germline values: CDR1 LNHDA, CDR2 SQIVND (reference sequence). The CDR3 length is 14 residues. The CDR3 loop is CASSIAGFDTEAFF. CDR3 bases: TGTGCCAGTAGTATAGCAGGGTTCGACACTGAAGCTTTCTTT.

V gene TRBV4-2 combines with J gene TRBJ2-3; TRBD2 is a possible D gene (6 bases). Trimming removed 4 bases at V and 0 bases at J, with 11 bases between. Germline values: CDR1 LGHNA, CDR2 YNFKEQ. This CDR3 has 15 amino acids. In DNA form, the CDR3 reads TGTGCCAGCAGCCGAGATAGCGGAAGCACAGATACGCAGTATTTT. It translates to CASSRDSGSTDTQYF.

This chain uses TRBV27 with TRBJ1-6, with TRBD1 matching 7 bases. Trimming at V came to 4 bases and at J to 4 bases, leaving 10 bases not matched to a gene. This CDR3 comprises 17 residues. Germline CDR1 reads MNHEY; CDR2 reads SMNVEV (reference sequence). The CDR3 DNA reads as TGTGCCAGCAGTTCACTTACAGGGGCCCATTATAATTCACCCCTCCACTTT. Its translation is CASSSLTGAHYNSPLHF.

The chain links TRBV9 to TRBJ1-5; weak D call: TRBD1 (5 bases). This CDR3 has 14 amino acids. Trimming pared 3 bases from V and 0 bases from J, leaving 7 bases between. CDR1 is SGDLS and CDR2 is YYNGEE in the germline V gene. DNA for the CDR3: TGTGCCAGCAGCGACGACAGTAGCAATCAGCCCCAGCATTTT. Amino acids: CASSDDSSNQPQHF.

The chain carries TRBV6-1 and TRBJ2-3; TRBD2 matches at 8 bases. CDR1 is MNHNS, CDR2 SASEGT, per germline. CDR3 length: 12 residues. V was clipped by 5 bases and J by 12 bases; unmatched bases: 7. This CDR3 reads CASSLRGGIQYF. In DNA form, the CDR3 reads TGTGCCAGCAGTCTGCGCGGGGGGATACAGTATTTT.

The table lists this clone with a count of one. This chain connects TRBV7-9 to TRBJ2-3; no firm D call. The CDR3 has 14 residues. Germline V gene sequence: CDR1 SEHNR, CDR2 FQNEAQ (reference sequence). Trimming stripped 1 base from V and 1 base from J, with 6 bases between. The CDR3 DNA sequence: TGTGCCAGCAGCTTAGAGTGGCGCACAGATACGCAGTATTTT. Its translation is CASSLEWRTDTQYF.

This chain links TRBV10-3 with TRBJ1-2; maybe TRBD1 (5 bases). Germline values: CDR1 ENHRY, CDR2 SYGVKD. CDR3 length: 16 residues. The V and J ends lost 7 bases and 5 bases respectively, with 23 bases between them. DNA of the CDR3: TGTGCCATCACCACGGTTGGGTTGCAGGGAGGTTATGGCTACACCTTC. Translating it yields CAITTVGLQGGYGYTF.